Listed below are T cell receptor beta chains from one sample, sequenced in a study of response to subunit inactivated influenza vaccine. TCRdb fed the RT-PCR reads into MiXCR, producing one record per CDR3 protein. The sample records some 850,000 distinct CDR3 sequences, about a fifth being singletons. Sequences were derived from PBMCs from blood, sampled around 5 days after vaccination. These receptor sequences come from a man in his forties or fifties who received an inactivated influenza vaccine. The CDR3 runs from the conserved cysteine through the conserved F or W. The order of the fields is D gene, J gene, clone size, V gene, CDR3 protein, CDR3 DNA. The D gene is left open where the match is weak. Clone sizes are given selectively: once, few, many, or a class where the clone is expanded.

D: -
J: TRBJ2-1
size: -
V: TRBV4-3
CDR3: CASSQDPGRGGEQFF
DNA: TGCGCCAGCAGCCAAGATCCGGGTAGGGGGGGTGAGCAGTTCTTC

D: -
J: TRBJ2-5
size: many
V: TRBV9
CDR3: CASSGPNQETQYF
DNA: TGTGCCAGCAGCGGCCCGAACCAAGAGACCCAGTACTTC

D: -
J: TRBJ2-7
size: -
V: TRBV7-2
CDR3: CASRNTEHEQYF
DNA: TGTGCCAGCAGGAATACGGAACACGAGCAGTACTTC

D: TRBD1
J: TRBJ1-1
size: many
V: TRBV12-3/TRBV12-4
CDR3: CASSSLTGTGGTEAFF
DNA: TGTGCCAGCAGTTCTTTAACCGGGACAGGGGGCACTGAAGCTTTCTTT

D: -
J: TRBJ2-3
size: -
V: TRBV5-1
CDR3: CASSEGLGGQDTQYF
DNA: TGCGCCAGCAGCGAGGGACTGGGGGGTCAAGATACGCAGTATTTT

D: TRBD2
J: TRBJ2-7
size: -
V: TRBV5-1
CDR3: CASSLKSGGPAYEQYF
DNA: TGCGCCAGCAGCTTAAAGTCGGGGGGACCTGCCTACGAGCAGTACTTC

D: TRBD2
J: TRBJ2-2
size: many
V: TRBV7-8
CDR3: CASTLRRQLAGGHGELFF
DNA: TGTGCCAGCACCCTAAGAAGACAACTAGCGGGGGGGCACGGGGAGCTGTTTTTT

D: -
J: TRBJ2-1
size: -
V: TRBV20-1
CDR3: CSVQSGGGNYNEQFF
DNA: TGCAGTGTTCAATCGGGGGGCGGGAATTACAATGAGCAGTTCTTC

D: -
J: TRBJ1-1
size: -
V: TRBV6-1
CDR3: CASSRDPGAEAFF
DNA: TGTGCCAGCAGCCGCGATCCGGGCGCTGAAGCTTTCTTT

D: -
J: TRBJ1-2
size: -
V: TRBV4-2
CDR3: CASARDPLGGYTF
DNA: TGTGCCAGCGCACGGGACCCACTCGGAGGCTACACCTTC

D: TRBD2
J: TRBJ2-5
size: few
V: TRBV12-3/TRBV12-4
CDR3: CASSHRTSGGKETQYF
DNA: TGTGCCAGCAGTCACCGGACTAGCGGGGGTAAAGAGACCCAGTACTTC

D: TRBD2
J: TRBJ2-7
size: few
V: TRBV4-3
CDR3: CASSQDTTSGYEQYF
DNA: TGCGCCAGCAGCCAAGATACCACTAGCGGCTACGAGCAGTACTTC

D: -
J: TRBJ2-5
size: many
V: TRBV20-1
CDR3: CSAQGDWETQYF
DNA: TGCAGTGCACAGGGTGATTGGGAGACCCAGTACTTC

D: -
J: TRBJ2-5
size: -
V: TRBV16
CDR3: CASSLIPRETQYF
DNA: TGTGCCAGCAGCCTAATACCGCGAGAGACCCAGTACTTC

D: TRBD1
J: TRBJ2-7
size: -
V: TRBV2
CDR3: CASSGDRGEQYF
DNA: TGTGCCAGCAGTGGGGACAGGGGTGAGCAGTACTTC

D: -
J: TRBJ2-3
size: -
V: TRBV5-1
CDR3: CASSRRMGTTRDTQYF
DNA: TGCGCCAGCAGTAGGAGAATGGGGACCACCCGAGATACGCAGTATTTT

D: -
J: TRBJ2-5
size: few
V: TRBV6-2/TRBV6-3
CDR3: CATRQNQETQYF
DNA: TGTGCCACCCGACAAAACCAAGAGACCCAGTACTTC

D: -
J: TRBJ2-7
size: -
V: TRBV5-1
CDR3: CASSLARGTSEQYF
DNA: TGCGCCAGCAGCTTGGCTCGGGGGACGAGCGAGCAGTACTTC

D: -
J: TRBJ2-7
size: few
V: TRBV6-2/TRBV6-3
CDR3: CASLSGQGPKSSYEQYF
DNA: TGTGCCAGCCTATCGGGGCAGGGGCCGAAGAGCTCCTACGAGCAGTACTTC

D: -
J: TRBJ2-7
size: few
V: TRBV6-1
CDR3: CASSVWTASYEQYF
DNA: TGTGCCAGCAGCGTCTGGACGGCCTCCTACGAGCAGTACTTC

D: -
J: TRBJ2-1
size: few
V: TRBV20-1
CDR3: CSARDSGVARSYNEQFF
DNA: TGCAGTGCTAGAGACTCCGGGGTAGCGCGGTCCTACAATGAGCAGTTCTTC

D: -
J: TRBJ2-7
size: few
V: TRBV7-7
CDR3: CASSLGAGRSYEQYF
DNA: TGTGCCAGCAGCTTAGGGGCGGGAAGGTCCTACGAGCAGTACTTC

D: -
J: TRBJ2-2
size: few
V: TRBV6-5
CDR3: CASSYSPGANTGELFF
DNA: TGTGCCAGCAGTTACTCGCCAGGCGCGAACACCGGGGAGCTGTTTTTT

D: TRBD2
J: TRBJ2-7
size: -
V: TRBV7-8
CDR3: CARSISGGALYEQYF
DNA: TGTGCCAGAAGCATAAGCGGGGGGGCCCTCTACGAGCAGTACTTC

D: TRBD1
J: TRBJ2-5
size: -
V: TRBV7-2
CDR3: CASSPQGMGKTQYF
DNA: TGTGCCAGCAGCCCACAGGGGATGGGAAAGACCCAGTACTTC

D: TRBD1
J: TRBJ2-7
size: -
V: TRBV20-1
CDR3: CSAHTPGQGTYEQYF
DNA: TGCAGTGCTCATACCCCGGGACAGGGTACCTACGAGCAGTACTTC

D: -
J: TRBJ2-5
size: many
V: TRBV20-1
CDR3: CSARDLADTQETQYF
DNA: TGCAGTGCTAGAGATCTGGCGGACACCCAAGAGACCCAGTACTTC

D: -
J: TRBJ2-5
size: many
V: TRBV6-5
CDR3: CASSPPQGTQYF
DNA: TGTGCCAGCAGCCCACCACAGGGGACCCAGTACTTC

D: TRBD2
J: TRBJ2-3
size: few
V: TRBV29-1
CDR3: CSLRLAGTDTQYF
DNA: TGCAGCCTAAGACTAGCGGGAACGGATACGCAGTATTTT

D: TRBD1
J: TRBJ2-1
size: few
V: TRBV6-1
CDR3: CASSRDRGRRYNEQFF
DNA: TGTGCCAGCAGTAGGGACAGGGGACGAAGGTACAATGAGCAGTTCTTC

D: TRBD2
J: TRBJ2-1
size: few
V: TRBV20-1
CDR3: CSAIPSAGTYNEQFF
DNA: TGCAGTGCGATCCCCTCAGCGGGGACCTACAATGAGCAGTTCTTC

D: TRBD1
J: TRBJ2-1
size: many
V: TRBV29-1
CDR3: CSVYRGSRDEQFF
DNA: TGCAGCGTTTACAGGGGGTCGAGGGATGAGCAGTTCTTC

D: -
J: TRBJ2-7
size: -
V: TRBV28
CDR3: CASIKGLEQYF
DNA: TGTGCCAGCATCAAGGGGCTAGAGCAGTACTTC

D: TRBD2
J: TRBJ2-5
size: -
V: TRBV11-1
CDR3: CASSFPSGLEEDPRDRETQYF
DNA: TGTGCCAGCAGCTTCCCTTCGGGACTAGAGGAGGACCCACGGGATCGAGAGACCCAGTACTTC

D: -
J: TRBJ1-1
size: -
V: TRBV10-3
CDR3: CAISEGRTSNTEAFF
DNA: TGTGCCATCAGTGAGGGAAGGACCTCCAACACTGAAGCTTTCTTT

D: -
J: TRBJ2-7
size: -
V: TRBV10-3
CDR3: CAIMAATSSYEQYF
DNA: TGTGCCATCATGGCGGCGACGAGCTCCTACGAGCAGTACTTC

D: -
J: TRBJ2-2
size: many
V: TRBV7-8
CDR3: CASSLGRRRGELFF
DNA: TGTGCCAGCAGCTTAGGACGGCGCCGGGGGGAGCTGTTTTTT

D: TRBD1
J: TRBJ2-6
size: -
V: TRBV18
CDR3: CASSPPQGATGANVLTF
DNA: TGTGCCAGCTCACCACCGCAGGGGGCCACTGGGGCCAACGTCCTGACTTTC

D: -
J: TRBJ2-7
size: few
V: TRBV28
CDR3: CASSFRGTYEQYF
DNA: TGTGCCAGCAGTTTCAGAGGGACTTACGAGCAGTACTTC

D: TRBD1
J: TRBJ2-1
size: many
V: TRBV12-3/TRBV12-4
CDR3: CASTQDRAVQFF
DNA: TGTGCCAGCACCCAAGACAGGGCGGTTCAGTTCTTC

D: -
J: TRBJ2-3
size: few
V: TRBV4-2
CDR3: CASSVRPSGAQYF
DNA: TGTGCCAGCAGCGTCCGTCCCTCGGGAGCGCAGTATTTT

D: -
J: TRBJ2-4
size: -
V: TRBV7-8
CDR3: CASSLTSVVGASKNIQYF
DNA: TGTGCCAGCAGCTTAACATCCGTTGTCGGGGCCAGTAAAAACATTCAGTACTTC

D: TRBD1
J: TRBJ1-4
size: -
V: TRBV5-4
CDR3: CASTVGQENEKLFF
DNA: TGTGCCAGCACCGTGGGACAGGAAAATGAAAAACTGTTTTTT

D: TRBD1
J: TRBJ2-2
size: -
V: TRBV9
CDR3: CASSNGGTGVTGELFF
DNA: TGTGCCAGCAGCAATGGTGGGACAGGGGTTACCGGGGAGCTGTTTTTT

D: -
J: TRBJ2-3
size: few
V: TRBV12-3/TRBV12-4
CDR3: CASSPSGVGTDTQYF
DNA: TGTGCCAGCAGTCCTTCTGGGGTGGGCACAGATACGCAGTATTTT

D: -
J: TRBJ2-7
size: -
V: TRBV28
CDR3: CASTKTRGSLGYEQYF
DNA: TGTGCCAGCACCAAGACAAGGGGGAGCCTAGGCTACGAGCAGTACTTC

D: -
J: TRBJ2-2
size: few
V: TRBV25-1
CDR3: CASSPLGVNTGELFF
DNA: TGTGCCAGCAGTCCCTTAGGAGTGAACACCGGGGAGCTGTTTTTT

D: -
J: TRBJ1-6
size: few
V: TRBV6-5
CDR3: CASSYTGTNNSPLHF
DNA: TGTGCCAGCAGTTACACCGGGACGAATAATTCACCCCTCCACTTT

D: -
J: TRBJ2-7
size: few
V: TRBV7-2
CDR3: CASSSPQEWVQYF
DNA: TGTGCCAGCAGCTCCCCCCAGGAATGGGTGCAGTACTTC

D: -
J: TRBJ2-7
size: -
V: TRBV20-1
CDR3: CSAAGWGAYHEQYF
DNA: TGCAGTGCTGCTGGGTGGGGGGCTTACCACGAGCAGTACTTC

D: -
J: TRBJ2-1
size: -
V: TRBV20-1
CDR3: CSARVGSGFSYNEQFF
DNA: TGCAGTGCTAGAGTAGGGTCAGGATTCTCCTACAATGAGCAGTTCTTC

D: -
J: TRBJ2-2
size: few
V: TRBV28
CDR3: CASSLIGTGTGELFF
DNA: TGTGCCAGCAGTTTAATAGGGACCGGGACCGGGGAGCTGTTTTTT

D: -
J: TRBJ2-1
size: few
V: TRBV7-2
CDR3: CASSKDRNSYNEQFF
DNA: TGTGCCAGCAGCAAAGACAGGAACTCCTACAATGAGCAGTTCTTC

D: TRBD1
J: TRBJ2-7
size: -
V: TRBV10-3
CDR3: CAISVGTGGFYEQYF
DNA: TGTGCCATCAGTGTAGGGACAGGGGGCTTCTACGAGCAGTACTTC

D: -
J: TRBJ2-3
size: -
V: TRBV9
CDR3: CASSVEARAPLYTDTQYF
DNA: TGTGCCAGCAGCGTAGAGGCTAGAGCACCCCTTTACACAGATACGCAGTATTTT

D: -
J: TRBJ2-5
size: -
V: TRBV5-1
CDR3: CASRDGAEETQYF
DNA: TGCGCCAGCAGAGACGGGGCTGAAGAGACCCAGTACTTC

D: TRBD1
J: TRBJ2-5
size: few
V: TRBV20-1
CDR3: CSARRGTGGLETQYF
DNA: TGCAGTGCTAGACGGGGGACAGGGGGGTTGGAGACCCAGTACTTC